The TCR beta chain under discussion was sequenced for a study of blood T cell repertoires in COVID-19. The germline gives CDR1 MDHEN, CDR2 SYDVKM. The trim removed 2 bases at V and 3 bases at J, leaving 4 bases unmatched. CDR3 size: 15 residues. Sequenced by immunoSEQ multiplex PCR; TCRdb stores in-frame clones only, minus some. The data show 95,000 to 150,000 clones, about four fifths seen once. The V gene is TRBV28, the J gene TRBJ1-5; 7 bases line up with TRBD1. The source of this sequence is a woman in her thirties who had recovered from COVID-19. The sample comprised PBMCs or T cells enriched from blood (not recorded which). In nucleotides, the CDR3 is TGTGCCAGCAGTTTACCGGGACAGTTCAATCAGCCCCAGCATTTT. Residues: CASSLPGQFNQPQHF. Supplemented by reference TRBV28 and TRBJ1-5, the full variable domain reads DVKVTQSSRYLVKRTGEKVFLECVQDMDHENMFWYRQDPGLGLRLIYFSYDVKMKEKGDIPEGYSVSREKKERFSLILESASTNQTSMYLCASSLPGQFNQPQHFGDGTRLSIL.